What follows are 21 T cell receptor beta chains derived from one specimen sequenced in a study of blood T cell repertoires in COVID-19. The method was immunoSEQ multiplex PCR; TCRdb's version includes in-frame clones alone and lacks a portion of them. The sample lists 200,000 to 250,000 clones; around 81% were seen once. Material: PBMCs or T cells enriched from blood (not recorded which). These receptors were obtained from a man under 40 with acute COVID-19.

The V gene is TRBV2, the J gene TRBJ2-1, with D possibly being TRBD2 (6 bases). The length of the CDR3 is 16 residues. From germline, CDR1 is SNHLY and CDR2 FYNNEI. V shed 2 bases and J shed 0 bases, with 11 bases lying between them. CDR3 protein: CASSELGRSSYNEQFF. CDR3 bases: TGTGCCAGCAGTGAACTAGGGAGGAGCTCCTACAATGAGCAGTTCTTC.

This sequence joins TRBV7-2 and TRBJ2-3; a possible D gene is TRBD2 (5 bases). Trimming pared 5 bases from V and 2 bases from J, leaving 14 bases between. The CDR3 loop spans 15 amino acids. Germline V gives CDR1 SGHTA, CDR2 FQGNSA. CDR3 region: CASSPFGVATDTQYF. The CDR3, as DNA: TGTGCCAGCAGCCCCTTCGGGGTCGCCACAGATACGCAGTATTTT.

The J gene is TRBJ2-5, the V gene TRBV9; 7 nucleotides agree with TRBD2. The V segment lost 4 bases and the J segment 7 bases; nucleotides outside the gene matches: 10. Germline-derived CDR1 and CDR2 are SGDLS and YYNGEE. The CDR3 consists of 14 residues. The CDR3 protein is CASSSESGVRTQYF. CDR3 nucleotide sequence: TGTGCCAGCAGCTCCGAAAGCGGGGTAAGGACCCAGTACTTC.

The V call is TRBV5-1, the J call TRBJ2-2, with 10 positions matching TRBD1. V was pared by 10 bases and J by 0 bases, with 6 bases of the junction left unmatched. The CDR3 covers 15 residues. From germline, CDR1 is SGHRS and CDR2 YFSETQ. The CDR3 DNA sequence: TGCGCCGGCTCGACAGGGGGCGCGAACACCGGGGAGCTGTTTTTT. This gives the protein CAGSTGGANTGELFF.

V is TRBV5-1 and J is TRBJ1-2, with TRBD1 identical over 7 bases. Per germline, CDR1 SGHRS and CDR2 YFSETQ. The CDR3 has 15 residues. V was clipped by 4 bases and J by 8 bases; unmatched bases: 14. The CDR3 region is CASSQMVGGREGYTF. Written as DNA, the CDR3 is TGCGCCAGCAGCCAGATGGTAGGGGGCAGGGAAGGCTACACCTTC.

In the case of this clone: At one end the junction does not follow the germline gene, possibly because of a read error. Other DNA sequences in this specimen translate into the identical CDR3. The chain uses TRBV29-1 and TRBJ1-1; D might be TRBD1 (6 bases). This CDR3 region has 14 residues. Germline CDR1 and CDR2: SQVTM and ANQGSEA. The CDR3 nucleotides read TGTAGCGTTGCAGGGGTTATGGTAAACACTGAAGCTTTCTTT. Its protein product is CSVAGVMVNTEAFF.

The J gene is TRBJ2-7, the V gene TRBV7-3, with D perhaps matching TRBD1 (6 bases). From germline, CDR1 is SGHTA and CDR2 FQGTGA. Trimming removed 2 bases from V and 3 bases from J, with 8 bases in between. The CDR3 is made up of 13 amino acids. The CDR3 nucleotides read TGTGCCAGCAGCTTAGAGACAGGCTACGAGCAGTACTTC. Encoded protein: CASSLETGYEQYF.

This clone was found a few times. This chain joins TRBV15 and TRBJ1-5, with D uncertain. Trimming cost V 0 bases and J 6 bases, with 12 bases left between them. Germline V gene data show CDR1 as LNHNV and CDR2 as YYDKDF (reference sequence). This CDR3 spans 15 amino acids. In DNA, the CDR3 is TGTGCCACCAGCAGAGATGCCCAGGAGGGTCAGCCCCAGCATTTT. This gives the protein CATSRDAQEGQPQHF.

CDR3 loop: CATAAGYGYTF. The CDR3 coding sequence is TGTGCCACGGCAGCAGGCTATGGCTACACCTTC. This rearrangement joins TRBV28 to TRBJ1-2; D ambiguous. Trimming took off 10 bases at V and 4 bases at J, with 10 bases between the two ends. Germline CDR1 is MDHEN and CDR2 is SYDVKM. The CDR3 contains 11 residues.

This clone was seen more than once but under ten times. The genes are TRBV6-1 and TRBJ1-2; D uncertain. V lost 0 bases, J lost 7 bases, and 9 bases lay in between. This CDR3 is built from 13 residues. Germline CDR1 MNHNS, CDR2 SASEGT. The CDR3 sequence: CASSEARAGGYTF. CDR3 sequence (DNA): TGTGCCAGCAGTGAAGCAAGGGCGGGTGGCTACACCTTC.

The V call is TRBV7-6, the J call TRBJ2-6, with 7 bases matching TRBD1. Trimming at V came to 5 bases and at J to 2 bases, leaving 6 bases not matched to a gene. The CDR3 has 16 residues. Germline CDR1 reads SGHVS; CDR2 reads FNYEAQ. The CDR3 region is CASSRTGPTGANVLTF. The CDR3 coding sequence is TGTGCCAGCAGCAGGACAGGTCCAACTGGGGCCAACGTCCTGACTTTC.

This clone was seen once. This sequence joins TRBV7-2 and TRBJ1-5; D possibly corresponds to TRBD1 (6 bases). This CDR3 contains 14 residues. Germline CDR1 is SGHTA and CDR2 is FQGNSA. Trimming pared 1 base from V and 6 bases from J, leaving 10 bases between. CDR3 protein: CASSLGDRFQPQHF. In DNA form, the CDR3 reads TGTGCCAGCAGCTTAGGAGACAGGTTTCAGCCCCAGCATTTT.

The chain carries TRBV5-5 and TRBJ2-6; the D gene is possibly TRBD1 (6 bases). CDR3 length: 15 amino acids. Trimming took 5 bases from V and 2 from J, leaving 11 bases between them. The germline gives CDR1 SGHKS, CDR2 YYEKEE (reference sequence). In DNA, the CDR3 is TGTGCCAGCAGTACGAAGGGGGCTGGGGCCAACGTCCTGACTTTC. Its translation: CASSTKGAGANVLTF. Together with reference TRBV5-5 and TRBJ2-6, the CDR3 gives the full variable domain: DAGVTQSPTHLIKTRGQQVTLRCSPISGHKSVSWYQQVLGQGPQFIFQYYEKEERGRGNFPDRFSARQFPNYSSELNVNALLLGDSALYLCASSTKGAGANVLTFGAGSRLTVL.

The chain uses TRBV10-3 and TRBJ1-2; TRBD1 matches 7 bases. Germline CDR1 is ENHRY and CDR2 is SYGVKD. CDR3 size: 14 residues. The V and J ends lost 2 bases and 4 bases, in that order; junction bases with no gene match: 4. The CDR3 is CAISEGQAPYGYTF. The CDR3 coding sequence is TGTGCCATCAGTGAGGGACAGGCCCCCTATGGCTACACCTTC.

CDR3 residues: CASSFLTGTYNEQFF. The DNA of the CDR3 is TGTGCCAGCAGCTTTCTGACAGGGACCTACAATGAGCAGTTCTTC. The chain uses TRBV7-3 and TRBJ2-1; 7 positions agree with TRBD1. The CDR3 totals 15 residues. In germline, CDR1 is SGHTA, CDR2 FQGTGA. V trimming: 3 bases; J trimming: 2 bases; junction bases outside the gene matches: 4.

The gene calls are TRBV2 and TRBJ1-4; D is perhaps TRBD1 (6 bases). The V and J ends lost 6 bases and 1 base respectively, with 9 bases between them. Germline V gives CDR1 SNHLY, CDR2 FYNNEI. The CDR3 is 14 residues long. In DNA form, the CDR3 reads TGTGCCAGCAGAGCACAGGGAACTAATGAAAAACTGTTTTTT. It encodes CASRAQGTNEKLFF.

V and J are TRBV6-5 and TRBJ2-5, with TRBD2 as a possible D gene (6 bases). The CDR3 consists of 13 residues. The V end lost 2 bases, the J end lost 5 bases, and 9 bases lay between the germline ends. In germline, CDR1 is MNHEY, CDR2 SVGAGI. CDR3 sequence: CASSYGGVETQYF. Written as DNA, the CDR3 is TGTGCCAGCAGTTACGGCGGGGTGGAGACCCAGTACTTC.

The V call is TRBV29-1, the J call TRBJ2-7; perhaps TRBD1 as D (6 bases). Germline V gene data show CDR1 as SQVTM and CDR2 as ANQGSEA. Trimming took 1 base from V and 2 from J, leaving 12 bases between them. This CDR3 has 14 amino acids. The CDR3 DNA reads as TGCAGCGTTGAAGTGTGGCAGGGGACCTACGAGCAGTACTTC. Protein sequence: CSVEVWQGTYEQYF.

This clone appeared a few times. The CDR3 DNA follows: TGTGCCAGCAGGCCCGCCGGGACAGGTGTCCCCGGGGAGCTGTTTTTT. Its translation: CASRPAGTGVPGELFF. J is TRBJ2-2 and V is TRBV28; 8 nucleotides line up with TRBD1. The germline V gene has CDR1 MDHEN and CDR2 SYDVKM. The CDR3 is 16 residues long. J was trimmed by 6 bases and V by 6 bases; bases with no gene match: 12.

The genes are TRBV30 and TRBJ1-2; TRBD1 aligns across 10 bases. Per the germline V gene, CDR1 is GTSNPN and CDR2 is SVGIG (reference sequence). Germline trimming cut 5 bases from V and 4 bases from J; bases unmatched to any gene: 4. The CDR3 is 13 amino acids. The CDR3 sequence: CAWGQGVGYGYTF. The CDR3 DNA is TGTGCCTGGGGACAGGGGGTAGGCTATGGCTACACCTTC. Variable domain in full (rest from reference TRBV30 and TRBJ1-2): SQTIHQWPATLVQPVGSPLSLECTVEGTSNPNLYWYRQAAGRGLQLLFYSVGIGQISSEVPQNLSASRPQDRQFILSSKKLLLSDSGFYLCAWGQGVGYGYTFGSGTRLTVV.

The chain has TRBV14 and TRBJ2-7; a possible D gene is TRBD2 (5 bases). Germline CDR1 reads SGHDN; CDR2 reads FVKESK. Trimming shortened V by 1 base and J by 0 bases, and 13 bases separated the two germline ends. CDR3 length: 16 amino acids. The CDR3: CASSQGLARSSYEQYF. The CDR3 DNA sequence: TGTGCCAGCAGCCAAGGGCTAGCTAGGAGCTCCTACGAGCAGTACTTC.